What follows describes a single T cell receptor (beta chain). As yet, its antigen is unknown. TCRdb reprocessed the reads via MiXCR and lists one record per CDR3 protein. The sample contains 800,000 to 950,000 distinct CDR3 sequences, about 31% of which appear only once. This sample was taken from a study of T cell repertoires in cytomegalovirus infection. Trimming took 0 bases from V and 1 from J, leaving 7 bases between them. The V gene's germline CDR1 is DFQATT and CDR2 SNEGSKA (reference sequence). The CDR3 contains 14 residues. The material sequenced was cultured CD8+ T cells from PBMCs, taken from culture after CMV antigen stimulation. The sequence came from a human donor in good health (CMV status not recorded). Some clones in this sample may be carry-over from other donors' samples. This sequence joins TRBV20-1 and TRBJ2-1; no clear D gene. The CDR3 DNA reads TGCAGTGCTAGAGAGGAGATTTCCTACAATGAGCAGTTCTTC. Translation: CSAREEISYNEQFF.